Each of the 21 T cell receptor beta chains below was sequenced from the same sample in a study of blood T cell repertoires in COVID-19. TCRdb's copy holds only in-frame clones and misses some; the assay was immunoSEQ multiplex PCR. The sample includes about 50,000 clones, roughly four fifths seen only once; the top ten take more than 2.5%. Sequenced input: peripheral blood. All receptors come from a woman in her sixties or seventies with acute or convalescent COVID-19.

The gene calls are TRBV19 and TRBJ1-6, with TRBD1 matching over 7 bases. CDR1 is LNHDA, CDR2 SQIVND, per germline (reference sequence). After removal of 5 bases from V and 8 bases from J, the junction contained 9 bases not matched to a gene. This CDR3 has 15 residues. The CDR3 is CASSPDRSRDSPLHF. CDR3 nucleotides: TGTGCCAGTAGTCCGGACAGGTCAAGGGATTCACCCCTCCACTTT.

The chain has TRBV6-1 and TRBJ2-3; a weak D match, TRBD2 (6 bases). Trimming removed 2 bases from V and 6 bases from J, with 9 bases in between. The CDR3 has 13 residues. CDR1 and CDR2 (germline): MNHNS, SASEGT. Here the CDR3 DNA reads TGTGCCAGCAGTGAATATCGGGGGGATACGCAGTATTTT. It yields the protein CASSEYRGDTQYF.

This chain joins TRBV7-3 and TRBJ1-6; possible D gene TRBD1, 6 bases. Trimming took off 4 bases at V and 7 bases at J, with 17 bases between the two ends. CDR1 is SGHTA and CDR2 is FQGTGA in the germline V gene. CDR3 size: 16 residues. The CDR3 reads CASSSRHRVFNSPLHF. The CDR3 DNA reads TGTGCCAGCAGCTCAAGACACAGGGTTTTCAATTCACCCCTCCACTTT.

The rearrangement uses TRBV2 and TRBJ1-4; TRBD1 might be the D (5 bases). Per the germline V gene, CDR1 is SNHLY and CDR2 is FYNNEI. The CDR3 has 14 amino acids. V was trimmed by 7 bases and J by 4 bases, leaving 13 bases between them. DNA of the CDR3: TGTGCCAGCAACAACAGGAGAGTTAATGAAAAACTGTTTTTT. It translates to CASNNRRVNEKLFF.

The genes are TRBV5-1 and TRBJ1-5; D not certain. The germline CDR1 and CDR2 sequences are SGHRS and YFSETQ. This CDR3 region has 16 residues. V was cut by 0 bases and J by 4 bases, with 14 bases left in between. CDR3: CASSLGGGGTNQPQHF. CDR3 DNA: TGCGCCAGCAGCTTGGGGGGAGGCGGAACGAATCAGCCCCAGCATTTT.

The chain recombines TRBV3-1 (or the pseudogene TRBV3-2) with TRBJ2-1, with D unclear. Per germline, CDR1 LGHDT and CDR2 YNNKEL (reference sequence). The CDR3 runs to 12 residues. Trimming left V 4 bases short and J 8 bases short, with 9 bases between. The CDR3 nucleotides read TGTGCCAGCAGCCCCCCCGGTTATGAGCAGTTCTTC. Its protein product is CASSPPGYEQFF.

The DNA for the CDR3 is TGTGCCAGCAGTGAAGGGCAGGGGAAGGTGGGCTATGGCTACACCTTC. Protein sequence: CASSEGQGKVGYGYTF. The V call is TRBV2, the J call TRBJ1-2; maybe TRBD1 (6 bases). The CDR3 covers 16 residues. Per germline, CDR1 SNHLY and CDR2 FYNNEI. V lost 1 base and J 4 bases, leaving 16 bases between the germline ends.

The V and J genes are TRBV6-5 and TRBJ2-5, with D tentatively TRBD1 (5 bases). The CDR3 is 15 amino acids. The V gene lost 6 bases and the J gene lost 2 bases, with 16 bases spanning the gap. Looked up from germline, CDR1 is MNHEY and CDR2 is SVGAGI. CDR3: CASSRWGEGQETQYF. CDR3 in DNA: TGTGCCAGCAGCCGCTGGGGCGAAGGACAAGAGACCCAGTACTTC.

As to this clone: The junction does not match germline at one end; this may be a read error. This rearrangement joins TRBV18 to TRBJ1-1; 8 nucleotides line up with TRBD1. Germline V gene sequence: CDR1 KGHSH, CDR2 LQKENI. This CDR3 contains 17 residues. CDR3 bases: TGTGCCAGTTCACCGGGCAGGGGGCCTTTGAGGAACACTGAAGCTTTCTTT. This gives the protein CASSPGRGPLRNTEAFF.

The V call is TRBV19, the J call TRBJ1-1; 8 bases map to TRBD1. The germline gives CDR1 LNHDA, CDR2 SQIVND (reference sequence). The CDR3 is 16 residues long. V gave up 1 base and J gave up 4 bases; unmatched junction bases: 8. In DNA, the CDR3 is TGTGCCAGTAGTATAGTTGGCGGACAGGGAAGCACTGAAGCTTTCTTT. Protein product: CASSIVGGQGSTEAFF.

This rearrangement joins TRBV24-1 to TRBJ2-5, with D tentatively TRBD2 (5 bases). Germline lookup yields CDR1 KGHDR and CDR2 SFDVKD. This CDR3 region has 12 residues. The ends were cut back, 6 bases at V and 2 bases at J, with 6 bases in the middle. The CDR3 reads CATSREQETQYF. For the CDR3, the DNA is TGTGCCACCAGTCGGGAACAAGAGACCCAGTACTTC.

The chain carries TRBV16 and TRBJ2-2; 7 bases map to TRBD1. Per the germline V gene, CDR1 is KGHSY and CDR2 is FQNENV. V was clipped by 4 bases and J by 4 bases; unmatched bases: 6. The CDR3 loop spans 15 amino acids. CDR3 sequence reads: CASSRQQGSTGELFF. CDR3 nucleotide sequence: TGTGCCAGCAGCCGACAACAGGGGAGCACCGGGGAGCTGTTTTTT.

In this sample, this clone turned up a few times. The chain recombines TRBV2 with TRBJ1-6; 7 nucleotides line up with TRBD1. Germline-derived CDR1 and CDR2 are SNHLY and FYNNEI. There are 17 residues in the CDR3. V was clipped by 5 bases and J by 7 bases; unmatched bases: 14. CDR3 region: CASSHTVTGLKNSPLHF. CDR3 coding DNA: TGTGCCAGCAGTCACACAGTGACAGGGCTAAAAAATTCACCCCTCCACTTT.

The table lists this clone with a count of one. The rearrangement links TRBV10-2 to TRBJ1-1; 8 bases line up with TRBD1. The CDR3 consists of 15 residues. The germline V gene encodes CDR1 WSHSY and CDR2 SAAADI. The V segment lost 6 bases and the J segment 1 base; nucleotides outside the gene matches: 7. CDR3 DNA: TGCGCCAGCAGGGGACGAGACAGGGGGAACACTGAAGCTTTCTTT. It translates to CASRGRDRGNTEAFF.

The chain combines TRBV28 with TRBJ2-4; possible D gene TRBD1, 7 bases. Germline values: CDR1 MDHEN, CDR2 SYDVKM. With 2 bases removed from V and 7 bases from J, the gap between germline ends came to 15 bases. The CDR3 has 15 residues. The DNA of the CDR3 is TGTGCCAGCAGTTTAGGCAGGGGGGCGGCGAACATTCAGTACTTC. Protein: CASSLGRGAANIQYF.

The V call is TRBV7-2, the J call TRBJ1-5; D uncertain. The CDR3 has 14 residues. Deletions cut 5 bases from V and 6 bases from J, with 14 bases between. CDR1 is SGHTA, CDR2 FQGNSA, per germline. The CDR3 loop reads CASSLRPERQPQHF. CDR3 in DNA: TGTGCCAGCAGCCTCAGACCGGAGCGTCAGCCCCAGCATTTT. Full variable domain (remainder filled in from reference TRBV7-2 and TRBJ1-5): GAGVSQSPSNKVTEKGKDVELRCDPISGHTALYWYRQSLGQGLEFLIYFQGNSAPDKSGLPSDRFSAERTGGSVSTLTIQRTQQEDSAVYLCASSLRPERQPQHFGDGTRLSIL.

The chain employs TRBV5-6 and TRBJ2-2; 8 bases are shared with TRBD1. The trim removed 5 bases at V and 6 bases at J, leaving 6 bases unmatched. CDR1 is SGHDT, CDR2 YYEEEE, per germline. This CDR3 contains 14 residues. CDR3 sequence reads: CASRRTGFAGELFF. The CDR3 coding sequence is TGTGCCAGCAGACGGACAGGGTTCGCCGGGGAGCTGTTTTTT.

The chain combines TRBV18 with TRBJ2-1; 9 nucleotides align to TRBD2. CDR1 is KGHSH, CDR2 LQKENI, per germline. V was clipped by 3 bases and J by 0 bases; unmatched bases: 3. This CDR3 spans 16 amino acids. The CDR3 reads CASSPTSGSSYNEQFF. The CDR3 DNA follows: TGTGCCAGCTCACCGACTAGCGGTAGCTCCTACAATGAGCAGTTCTTC.

This clone was picked up a small number of times. The chain uses TRBV18 and TRBJ1-1, with a possible D match to TRBD1 (5 bases). The CDR3 has 13 residues. Trimming took off 6 bases at V and 1 base at J, with 9 bases between the two ends. Germline CDR1 KGHSH, CDR2 LQKENI. Here the CDR3 reads CASSAGPNTEAFF. The CDR3, as DNA: TGTGCCAGCTCCGCGGGACCGAACACTGAAGCTTTCTTT.

The V gene is TRBV2, the J gene TRBJ2-7; TRBD1 is a possible D gene (6 bases). CDR3 length: 14 residues. The V and J ends lost 6 bases and 6 bases respectively, with 18 bases between them. Per germline, CDR1 SNHLY and CDR2 FYNNEI. The CDR3 DNA reads TGTGCCAGCAGCTACTGGGCAGGGGTTGGCGAGCAGTACTTC. Its translation: CASSYWAGVGEQYF.

This chain uses TRBV5-1 with TRBJ1-2; D is ambiguous. This CDR3 comprises 15 residues. Trimming pared 4 bases from V and 11 bases from J, leaving 24 bases between. Per the germline V gene, CDR1 is SGHRS and CDR2 is YFSETQ. This CDR3 reads CASSPPEEPSVRYTF. Written as DNA, the CDR3 is TGCGCCAGCAGCCCTCCAGAGGAACCTAGTGTAAGGTACACCTTC.